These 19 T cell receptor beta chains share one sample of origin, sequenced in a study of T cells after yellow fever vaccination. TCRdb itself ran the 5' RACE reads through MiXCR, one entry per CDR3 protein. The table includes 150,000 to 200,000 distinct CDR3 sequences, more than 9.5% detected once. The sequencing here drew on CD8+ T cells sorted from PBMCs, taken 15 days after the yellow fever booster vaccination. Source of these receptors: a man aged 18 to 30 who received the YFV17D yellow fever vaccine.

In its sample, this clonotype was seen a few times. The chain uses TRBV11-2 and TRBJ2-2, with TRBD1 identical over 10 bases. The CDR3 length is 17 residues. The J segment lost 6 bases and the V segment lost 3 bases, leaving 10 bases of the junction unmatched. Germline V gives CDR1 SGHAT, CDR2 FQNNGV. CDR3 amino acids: CASSLNTGTGVAGELFF. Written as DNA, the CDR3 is TGTGCCAGCAGCTTGAATACCGGGACAGGGGTTGCCGGGGAGCTGTTTTTT.

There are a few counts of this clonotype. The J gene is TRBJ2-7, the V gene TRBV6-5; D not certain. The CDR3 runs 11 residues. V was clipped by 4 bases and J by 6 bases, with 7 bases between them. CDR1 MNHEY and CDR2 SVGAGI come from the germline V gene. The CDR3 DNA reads TGTGCCAGCAGTTTGGGGTTCGAGCAGTACTTC. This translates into CASSLGFEQYF.

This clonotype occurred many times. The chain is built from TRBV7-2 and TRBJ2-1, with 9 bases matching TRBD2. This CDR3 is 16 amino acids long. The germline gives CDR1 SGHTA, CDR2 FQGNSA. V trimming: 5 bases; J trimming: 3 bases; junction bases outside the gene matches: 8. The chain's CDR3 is CASSLRAGGYYNEQFF. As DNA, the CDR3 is TGTGCCAGCAGCCTGCGAGCGGGGGGATACTACAATGAGCAGTTCTTC.

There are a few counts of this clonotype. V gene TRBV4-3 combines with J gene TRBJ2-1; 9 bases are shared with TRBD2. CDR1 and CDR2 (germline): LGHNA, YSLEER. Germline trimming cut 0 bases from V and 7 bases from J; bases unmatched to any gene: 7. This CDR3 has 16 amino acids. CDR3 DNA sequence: TGCGCCAGCAGCCAAGATTCGCGGGGGGGCCGAAATGAGCAGTTCTTC. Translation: CASSQDSRGGRNEQFF.

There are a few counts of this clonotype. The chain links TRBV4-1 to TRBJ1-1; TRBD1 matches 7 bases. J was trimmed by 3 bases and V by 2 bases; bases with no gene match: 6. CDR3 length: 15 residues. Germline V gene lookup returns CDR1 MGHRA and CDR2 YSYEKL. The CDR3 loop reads CASSQPTGWDTEAFF. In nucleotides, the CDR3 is TGCGCCAGCAGCCAACCGACAGGGTGGGACACTGAAGCTTTCTTT.

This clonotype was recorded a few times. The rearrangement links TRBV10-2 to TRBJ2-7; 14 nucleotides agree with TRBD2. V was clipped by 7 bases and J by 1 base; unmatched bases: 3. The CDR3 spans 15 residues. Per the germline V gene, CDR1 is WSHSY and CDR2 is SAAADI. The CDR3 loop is CASMGLAGVSYEQYF. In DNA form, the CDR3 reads TGCGCCAGCATGGGACTAGCGGGAGTGTCCTACGAGCAGTACTTC.

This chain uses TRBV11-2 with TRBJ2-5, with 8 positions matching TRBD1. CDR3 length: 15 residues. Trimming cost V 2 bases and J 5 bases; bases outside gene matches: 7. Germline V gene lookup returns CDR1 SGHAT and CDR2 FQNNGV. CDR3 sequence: CASSLTGGSGETQYF. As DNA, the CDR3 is TGTGCCAGCAGCTTAACAGGGGGTTCAGGGGAGACCCAGTACTTC. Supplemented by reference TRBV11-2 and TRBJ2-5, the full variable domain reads EAGVAQSPRYKIIEKRQSVAFWCNPISGHATLYWYQQILGQGPKLLIQFQNNGVVDDSQLPKDRFSAERLKGVDSTLKIQPAKLEDSAVYLCASSLTGGSGETQYFGPGTRLLVL.

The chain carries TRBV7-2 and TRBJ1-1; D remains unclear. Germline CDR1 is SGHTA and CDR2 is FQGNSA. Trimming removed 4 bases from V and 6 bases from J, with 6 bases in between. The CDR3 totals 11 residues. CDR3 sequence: CASSSGAEAFF. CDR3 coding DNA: TGTGCCAGCAGCTCTGGAGCTGAAGCTTTCTTT.

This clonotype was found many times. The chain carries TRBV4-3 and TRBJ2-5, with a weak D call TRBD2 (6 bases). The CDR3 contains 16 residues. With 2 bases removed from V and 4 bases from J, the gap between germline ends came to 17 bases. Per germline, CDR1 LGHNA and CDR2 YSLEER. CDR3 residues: CASSQSPSGVGETQYF. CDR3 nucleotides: TGCGCCAGCAGCCAATCACCTTCGGGGGTAGGAGAGACCCAGTACTTC.

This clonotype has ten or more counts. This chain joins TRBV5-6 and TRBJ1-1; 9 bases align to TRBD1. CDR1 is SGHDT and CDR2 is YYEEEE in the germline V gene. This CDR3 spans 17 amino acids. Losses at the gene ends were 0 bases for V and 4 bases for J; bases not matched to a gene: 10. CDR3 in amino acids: CASSLDRGLSSGTEAFF. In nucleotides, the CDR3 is TGTGCCAGCAGCTTGGACAGGGGGCTTTCGAGTGGCACTGAAGCTTTCTTT.

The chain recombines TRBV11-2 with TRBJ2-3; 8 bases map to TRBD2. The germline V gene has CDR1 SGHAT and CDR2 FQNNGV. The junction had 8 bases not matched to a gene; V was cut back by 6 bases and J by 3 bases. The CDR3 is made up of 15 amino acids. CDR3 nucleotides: TGTGCCAGCAGTCGTGGGACTAGTGTGACAGATACGCAGTATTTT. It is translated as CASSRGTSVTDTQYF.

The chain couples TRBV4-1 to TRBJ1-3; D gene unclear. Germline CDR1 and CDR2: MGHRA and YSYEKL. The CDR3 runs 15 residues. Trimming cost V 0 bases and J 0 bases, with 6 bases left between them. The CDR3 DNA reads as TGCGCCAGCAGCCAAGATTACACCTCTGGAAACACCATATATTTT. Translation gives CASSQDYTSGNTIYF.

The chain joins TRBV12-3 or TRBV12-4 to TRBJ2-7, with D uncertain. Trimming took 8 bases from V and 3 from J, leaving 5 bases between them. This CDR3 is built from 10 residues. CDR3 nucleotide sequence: TGTGCCAGCGGCTTCTACGAGCAGTACTTC. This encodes CASGFYEQYF.

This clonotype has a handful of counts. This CDR3 is CASSPVRTDTQYF. The CDR3 DNA reads as TGTGCCAGCAGCCCCGTCAGGACAGATACGCAGTATTTT. The chain couples TRBV7-9 to TRBJ2-3; D is unresolved. Germline values: CDR1 SEHNR, CDR2 FQNEAQ (reference sequence). The CDR3 contains 13 residues. The V and J ends lost 5 bases and 3 bases respectively, with 9 bases between them.

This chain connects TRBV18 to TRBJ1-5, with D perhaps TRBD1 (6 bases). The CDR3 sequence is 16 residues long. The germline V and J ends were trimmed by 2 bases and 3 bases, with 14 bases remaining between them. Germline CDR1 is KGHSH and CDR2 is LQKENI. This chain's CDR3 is CASSPTWTAYNQPQHF. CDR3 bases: TGTGCCAGCTCACCAACCTGGACAGCGTACAATCAGCCCCAGCATTTT. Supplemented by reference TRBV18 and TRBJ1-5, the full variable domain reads NAGVMQNPRHLVRRRGQEARLRCSPMKGHSHVYWYRQLPEEGLKFMVYLQKENIIDESGMPKERFSAEFPKEGPSILRIQQVVRGDSAAYFCASSPTWTAYNQPQHFGDGTRLSIL.

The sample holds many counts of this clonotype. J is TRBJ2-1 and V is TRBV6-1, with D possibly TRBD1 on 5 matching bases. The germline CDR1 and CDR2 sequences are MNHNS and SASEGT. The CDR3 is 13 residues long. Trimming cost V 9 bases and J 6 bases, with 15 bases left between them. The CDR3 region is CARGRLGRNEQFF. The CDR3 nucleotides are TGTGCCAGGGGGCGGCTAGGGCGCAATGAGCAGTTCTTC.

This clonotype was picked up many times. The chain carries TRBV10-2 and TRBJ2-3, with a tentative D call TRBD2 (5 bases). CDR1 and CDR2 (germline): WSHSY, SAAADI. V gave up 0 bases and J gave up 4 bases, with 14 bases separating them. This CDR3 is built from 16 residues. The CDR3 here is CASSESEASSADTQYF. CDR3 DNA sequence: TGCGCCAGCAGTGAGTCGGAGGCTTCCTCCGCAGATACGCAGTATTTT.

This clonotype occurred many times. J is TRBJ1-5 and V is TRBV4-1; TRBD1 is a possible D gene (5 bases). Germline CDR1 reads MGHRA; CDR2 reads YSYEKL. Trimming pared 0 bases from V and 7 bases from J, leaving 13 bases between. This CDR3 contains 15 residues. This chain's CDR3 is CASSQDGGFGQPQHF. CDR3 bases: TGCGCCAGCAGCCAAGATGGGGGATTCGGGCAGCCCCAGCATTTT.

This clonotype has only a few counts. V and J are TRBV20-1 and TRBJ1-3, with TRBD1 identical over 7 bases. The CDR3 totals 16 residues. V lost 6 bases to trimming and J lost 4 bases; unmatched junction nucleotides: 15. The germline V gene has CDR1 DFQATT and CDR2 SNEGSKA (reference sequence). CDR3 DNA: TGCAGTGCCCCCAGGGGGTCCCAGCCGAAAGGAAACACCATATATTTT. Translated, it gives CSAPRGSQPKGNTIYF.